This T cell receptor (beta chain) was sequenced in a study of T cells in Graves' hyperthyroidism and ophthalmopathy. About the research overall: Peripheral blood was collected at initial diagnosis, before any treatment. Study results and limitations: Within blood appeared most thyroid clonotypes that had expanded above 0.001. In simple terms, a model built on 13 V-J features told ophthalmopathy apart from stable hyperthyroidism.

Germline CDR1 and CDR2: GTSNPN and SVGIG (reference sequence). The CDR3 has 14 amino acids. The ends were cut back, 1 base at V and 9 bases at J, with 13 bases in the middle. Diagnosis of hyperthyroidism was new in patients aged 18 to 65, and its duration was under 2 months. From RNA transcripts, TCR beta CDR3 regions were amplified. RT-PCR in the first round (using the HTBI primer set) targeted the TCR CDR3. MiXCR, applied by TCRdb to the multiplex PCR reads, yields one record per CDR3 protein. Of 300,000 to 400,000 distinct CDR3 sequences detected, over 15% appear once; the ten largest clones hold 45% to 55%. With regard to this clonotype: Its antigen remains unidentified.

This TCR came from a woman aged 50 to 65 with Graves' hyperthyroidism. The chain has TRBV30 and TRBJ1-6; the D gene is possibly TRBD1 (6 bases). The sample consisted of blood. The CDR3 protein is CAWSATGFGSPLHF. Here the CDR3 DNA reads TGTGCCTGGAGTGCCACAGGGTTTGGTTCACCCCTCCACTTT. Combining the CDR3 with reference TRBV30 and TRBJ1-6 gives the whole variable domain SQTIHQWPATLVQPVGSPLSLECTVEGTSNPNLYWYRQAAGRGLQLLFYSVGIGQISSEVPQNLSASRPQDRQFILSSKKLLLSDSGFYLCAWSATGFGSPLHFGNGTRLTVT.